These 19 T cell receptor beta chains were all obtained from the same sample, sequenced in a study of CD8+ T cells in alopecia areata. TCR sequencing used cDNA made by reverse transcription of extracted RNA. Data came from immunoSEQ multiplex PCR; TCRdb stores just in-frame clones and leaves some out. The sample has roughly 100,000 clones, around 59% seen once. Sequencing input: CD4+ T cells sorted from blood. These receptor sequences come from a human donor in good health.

This sequence joins TRBV7-2 and TRBJ1-2, with D unresolved. V lost 5 bases, J lost 0 bases, and 16 bases lay in between. The CDR3 is made up of 16 amino acids. Germline lookup yields CDR1 SGHTA and CDR2 FQGNSA. The CDR3 DNA sequence: TGTGCCAGCAGCCCTCGAAGAGGAGTGGCTAACTATGGCTACACCTTC. Translating it yields CASSPRRGVANYGYTF.

The genes are TRBV27 and TRBJ1-2, with 7 positions matching TRBD1. Germline CDR1 reads MNHEY; CDR2 reads SMNVEV (reference sequence). The J segment lost 0 bases and the V segment lost 7 bases, leaving 8 bases of the junction unmatched. The CDR3 runs 15 residues. CDR3 sequence reads: CASTFRQGSNYGYTF. CDR3 sequence (DNA): TGTGCCAGCACATTCCGACAGGGATCTAACTATGGCTACACCTTC.

CDR3 sequence (DNA): TGCAGTACCAGAGTTGGAAACACCATATATTTT. This sequence encodes CSTRVGNTIYF. The chain couples TRBV20-1 to TRBJ1-3, with unresolved D. V was trimmed by 8 bases and J by 3 bases, leaving 8 bases between them. Germline V gene lookup returns CDR1 DFQATT and CDR2 SNEGSKA (reference sequence). The CDR3 covers 11 residues.

The gene calls are TRBV30 and TRBJ2-6; the match to TRBD1 covers 7 bases. This CDR3 comprises 17 residues. Germline V gene lookup returns CDR1 GTSNPN and CDR2 SVGIG (reference sequence). Germline trimming cut 2 bases from V and 0 bases from J; bases unmatched to any gene: 7. CDR3 residues: CAWSRRQGDSGANVLTF. In DNA, the CDR3 is TGTGCCTGGAGTCGACGACAGGGTGACTCTGGGGCCAACGTCCTGACTTTC.

V and J are TRBV2 and TRBJ1-6; TRBD1 matches 10 bases. The CDR3 runs 13 residues. Germline CDR1 is SNHLY and CDR2 is FYNNEI. Trimming cost V 6 bases and J 7 bases; bases outside gene matches: 0. This CDR3 reads CASRGQGNSPLHF. CDR3 bases: TGTGCCAGCAGGGGACAGGGGAATTCACCCCTCCACTTT. The whole variable domain, filled in from reference TRBV2 and TRBJ1-6, reads EPEVTQTPSHQVTQMGQEVILRCVPISNHLYFYWYRQILGQKVEFLVSFYNNEISEKSEIFDDQFSVERPDGSNFTLKIRSTKLEDSAMYFCASRGQGNSPLHFGNGTRLTVT.

This clone showed up just a few times. At one of its ends the junction is not consistent with the germline gene, which may arise from a read error. V is TRBV14 and J is TRBJ2-5; no definite D call. Germline-derived CDR1 and CDR2 are SGHDN and FVKESK. The CDR3 runs 14 residues. DNA of the CDR3: TGTGCCAGCAGCCGCGAGGCAGCGCAAGGGACCCAGTACTTC. It encodes CASSREAAQGTQYF.

This chain joins TRBV7-2 and TRBJ2-3; 11 nucleotides align to TRBD2. The CDR3 is 16 residues long. Unmatched junction bases numbered 7, after V lost 4 bases and J lost 4 bases. Germline V gene sequence: CDR1 SGHTA, CDR2 FQGNSA. The CDR3 nucleotides read TGTGCCAGCAGCTCGTTAGCGGGGGGGAAGGCAGATACGCAGTATTTT. As protein: CASSSLAGGKADTQYF.

The V and J genes are TRBV2 and TRBJ2-3; D perhaps matches TRBD1 (6 bases). Trimming stripped 5 bases from V and 6 bases from J, with 18 bases between. Germline assignment: CDR1 SNHLY and CDR2 FYNNEI. The CDR3 contains 15 residues. In DNA, the CDR3 is TGTGCCAGCAGTTCCCGGGACACGGAATGGGATACGCAGTATTTT. This codes for CASSSRDTEWDTQYF.

This clone occurred a few times. The rearrangement uses TRBV7-9 and TRBJ1-4; D is uncertain. This CDR3 contains 15 residues. Germline assignment: CDR1 SEHNR and CDR2 FQNEAQ (reference sequence). The germline V and J ends were trimmed by 1 base and 4 bases, with 10 bases remaining between them. The CDR3 DNA reads TGTGCCAGCAGCTTAGGTACCCGGGATAATGAAAAACTGTTTTTT. It yields the protein CASSLGTRDNEKLFF.

The genes are TRBV18 and TRBJ1-5; D gene uncertain. Germline-derived CDR1 and CDR2 are KGHSH and LQKENI. V lost 3 bases, J lost 4 bases, and 13 bases lay in between. The CDR3 consists of 15 residues. CDR3 residues: CASSPPSQGNQPQHF. In nucleotides, the CDR3 is TGTGCCAGCTCACCCCCATCACAAGGAAATCAGCCCCAGCATTTT.

V gene TRBV25-1 combines with J gene TRBJ1-2; maybe TRBD1 (6 bases). This CDR3 region has 15 residues. The germline V and J ends were trimmed by 4 bases and 7 bases, with 19 bases remaining between them. Per the germline V gene, CDR1 is MGHDK and CDR2 is SYGVNS. Written as DNA, the CDR3 is TGTGCCAGCAGTGTTCTAGCAGGGGAATTACGTGGCTACACCTTC. As protein: CASSVLAGELRGYTF.

In its sample, this clone was seen once. The CDR3 is CASSHRAQGAEAFF. CDR3 DNA sequence: TGCGCCAGCAGCCATCGAGCCCAGGGCGCTGAAGCTTTCTTT. V usage is TRBV4-1 and J usage is TRBJ1-1; the D gene is possibly TRBD1 (5 bases). The CDR3 totals 14 residues. Trimming removed 3 bases at V and 6 bases at J, with 14 bases between. Per the germline V gene, CDR1 is MGHRA and CDR2 is YSYEKL.

The chain has TRBV7-9 and TRBJ2-1; D possibly corresponds to TRBD2 (6 bases). Trimming took 5 bases from V and 9 from J, leaving 11 bases between them. Germline CDR1 SEHNR, CDR2 FQNEAQ (reference sequence). The CDR3 sequence is 12 residues long. This CDR3 is CASSREMGEQFF. DNA for the CDR3: TGTGCCAGCAGCCGGGAGATGGGTGAGCAGTTCTTC.

The chain links TRBV7-2 to TRBJ2-5; 9 positions match TRBD2. V lost 4 bases to trimming and J lost 3 bases; unmatched junction nucleotides: 6. The CDR3 extends over 15 amino acids. Germline assignment: CDR1 SGHTA and CDR2 FQGNSA. The CDR3 nucleotides read TGTGCCAGCAGCTCCCAGCGGGGGGTGGAAGAGACCCAGTACTTC. Protein product: CASSSQRGVEETQYF. The full variable domain, in which reference TRBV7-2 and TRBJ2-5 provide the parts outside the CDR3, is GAGVSQSPSNKVTEKGKDVELRCDPISGHTALYWYRQSLGQGLEFLIYFQGNSAPDKSGLPSDRFSAERTGGSVSTLTIQRTQQEDSAVYLCASSSQRGVEETQYFGPGTRLLVL.

This sequence joins TRBV4-1 and TRBJ1-2, with 9 positions matching TRBD1. CDR1 and CDR2 (germline): MGHRA, YSYEKL. CDR3 length: 16 amino acids. The J segment lost 4 bases and the V segment lost 4 bases, leaving 10 bases of the junction unmatched. The CDR3 loop reads CASSLERTGVGYGYTF. CDR3 sequence (DNA): TGCGCCAGCAGCCTAGAGCGGACAGGGGTTGGCTATGGCTACACCTTC.

The chain recombines TRBV7-2 with TRBJ2-3; the D is unclear. V was clipped by 4 bases and J by 3 bases, with 11 bases between them. CDR1 SGHTA and CDR2 FQGNSA come from the germline V gene. This CDR3 region has 14 residues. CDR3 sequence (DNA): TGTGCCAGCAGCTCGAAATTCACAACAGATACGCAGTATTTT. Its protein product is CASSSKFTTDTQYF.

The table lists this clone with a few counts. CDR3 protein: CSVGAEETQYF. CDR3 DNA sequence: TGCAGCGTTGGGGCAGAAGAGACCCAGTACTTC. The V gene is TRBV29-1, the J gene TRBJ2-5; D call uncertain. Germline-derived CDR1 and CDR2 are SQVTM and ANQGSEA. Trimming removed 4 bases from V and 3 bases from J, with 6 bases in between. The CDR3 runs to 11 residues. Full variable domain (missing parts from reference TRBV29-1 and TRBJ2-5): SAVISQKPSRDICQRGTSLTIQCQVDSQVTMMFWYRQQPGQSLTLIATANQGSEATYESGFVIDKFPISRPNLTFSTLTVSNMSPEDSSIYLCSVGAEETQYFGPGTRLLVL.

The chain has TRBV7-2 and TRBJ1-5; TRBD1 agrees at 7 bases. The junction had 6 bases not matched to a gene; V was cut back by 0 bases and J by 1 base. The CDR3 is 17 amino acids. Germline-derived CDR1 and CDR2 are SGHTA and FQGNSA. CDR3 nucleotide sequence: TGTGCCAGCAGCTTAGCAATAGTACAGGGGAGCAATCAGCCCCAGCATTTT. This translates into CASSLAIVQGSNQPQHF.

V gene TRBV29-1 combines with J gene TRBJ1-2, with D uncertain. V was trimmed by 2 bases and J by 0 bases, leaving 16 bases between them. The V gene's germline CDR1 is SQVTM and CDR2 ANQGSEA. This CDR3 has 16 residues. CDR3 residues: CSVELASGGSNYGYTF. The CDR3 DNA reads TGCAGCGTTGAATTGGCTTCGGGAGGATCTAACTATGGCTACACCTTC.